What follows describes a single T cell receptor beta chain. Trimming took 2 bases from V and 3 from J, leaving 14 bases between them. Germline CDR1 reads KGHSH; CDR2 reads LQKENI. The CDR3 sequence is 15 residues long. As processed by the authors: By means of reference gene primer amplification, nucleated cell counts were estimated. Sequencing used immunoSEQ multiplex PCR; TCRdb keeps in-frame clones, though not all of them. That table furnishes V, J and clone size, whereas the DNA furnished D and trimming. Found here are 250,000 to 300,000 clones, approximately 83% of them singletons; the top ten hold roughly 11%. The data were obtained in a study of blood T cell repertoires in COVID-19. Study-level background: The origin of the acute and convalescent COVID-19 samples was the United States, Italy and Spain. T cells, B-cell-depleted T cells, or PBMCs provided the cDNA or gDNA that served as material.

The chain links TRBV18 to TRBJ2-7; a possible D gene is TRBD2 (5 bases). What was sequenced was peripheral blood. This clonotype was sampled from a woman in her 70s with acute or convalescent COVID-19. CDR3 loop: CASSPKGGIGYEQYF. In nucleotides, the CDR3 is TGTGCCAGCTCACCAAAAGGAGGCATAGGCTACGAGCAGTACTTC.